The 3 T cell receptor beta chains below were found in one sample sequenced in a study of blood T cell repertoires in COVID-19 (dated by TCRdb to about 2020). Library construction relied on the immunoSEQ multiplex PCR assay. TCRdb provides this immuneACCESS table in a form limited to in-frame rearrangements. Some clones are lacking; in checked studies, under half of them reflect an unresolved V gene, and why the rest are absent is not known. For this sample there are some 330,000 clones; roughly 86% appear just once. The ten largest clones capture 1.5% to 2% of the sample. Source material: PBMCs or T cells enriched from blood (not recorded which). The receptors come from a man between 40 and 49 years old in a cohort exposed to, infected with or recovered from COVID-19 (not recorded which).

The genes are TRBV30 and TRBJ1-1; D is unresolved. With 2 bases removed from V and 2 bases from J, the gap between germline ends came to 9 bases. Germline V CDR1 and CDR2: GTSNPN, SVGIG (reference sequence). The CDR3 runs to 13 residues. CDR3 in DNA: TGTGCCTGGAGTACCGGGATAAACACTGAAGCTTTCTTT. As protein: CAWSTGINTEAFF.

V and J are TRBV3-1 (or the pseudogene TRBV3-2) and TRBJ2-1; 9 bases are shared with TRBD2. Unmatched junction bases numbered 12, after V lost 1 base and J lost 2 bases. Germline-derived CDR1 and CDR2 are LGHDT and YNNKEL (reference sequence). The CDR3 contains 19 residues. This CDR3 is CASSQVSPHSGSAYNEQFF. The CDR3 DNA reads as TGTGCCAGCAGCCAAGTTTCCCCCCATAGCGGGAGCGCCTACAATGAGCAGTTCTTC.

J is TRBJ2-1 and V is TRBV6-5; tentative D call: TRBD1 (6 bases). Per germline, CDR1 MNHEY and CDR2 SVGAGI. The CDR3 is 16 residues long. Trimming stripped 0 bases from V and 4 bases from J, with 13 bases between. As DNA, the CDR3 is TGTGCCAGCAGTTACTCGTACAGACAGGATTACAATGAGCAGTTCTTC. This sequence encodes CASSYSYRQDYNEQFF.